This T cell receptor (beta chain) was documented in a study of shared clonotypes between healthy human individuals. Some clones are missing from TCRdb's copy, which holds only in-frame ones; the method was immunoSEQ multiplex PCR. The table shows about a million clones, with 60% to 80% occurring only once. Regarding this clone: Given a much more abundant clone one base away, this may be a read error.

This TCR derives from a man younger than 35 in good health. Some clones in this sample may be carry-over from other donors' samples. The sample was memory CD4+ T cells from PBMCs. The subset: CD45RA-negative fraction.

CDR3 sequence (DNA): TGTGCCAGCAGTTTTTCTATTCAGCAGCATTGCAATCAGCCCCAGCATTTT. As protein: CASSFSIQQHCNQPQHF. This chain connects TRBV28 to TRBJ1-5; no clear D. Germline CDR1 reads MDHEN; CDR2 reads SYDVKM. The CDR3 runs 17 residues. Trimming shortened V by 3 bases and J by 2 bases, and 17 bases separated the two germline ends.